These T cell receptor beta chains were read from a single sample in a study of prognosis after radiotherapy for stage I lung cancer. Each CDR3 protein gets one entry after TCRdb re-called the multiplex PCR reads with MiXCR. Of roughly 38,000 distinct CDR3 sequences in the sample, about 24% were seen once. The source was PBMCs, collected before or after stereotactic body radiation therapy (not recorded which). These receptors were taken from a donor at least 50 years old with non-small cell lung cancer. Each CDR3 is given with its conserved first and last residue.

TRBJ1-2,TRBV28,CASSLAVGNGYTF
TRBJ2-1,TRBV2,CASTLSGVSYNEQFF
TRBJ1-2,TRBV15,CATSSGGANYGYTF
TRBJ2-5,TRBV9,CASSVGSLQETQYF
TRBJ2-3,TRBV20-1,CSASYIRGTGFLGTQYF
TRBJ1-2,TRBV29-1,CSVSTVGTGDGYTF
TRBJ1-5,TRBV6-2/TRBV6-3,CASRVARGPEQPQHF
TRBJ2-5,TRBV6-1,CASRTTGTALAGGETQYF
TRBJ2-3,TRBV6-2/TRBV6-3,CASSPNPSGVVTDTQYF
TRBJ1-3,TRBV6-1,CASADGSGNTIYF
TRBJ1-1,TRBV6-1,CASIPQGGVTEAFF
TRBJ1-4,TRBV5-1,CASSLNHNVATNEKLFF
TRBJ1-2,TRBV29-1,CSVEIRTLFGYGYTF
TRBJ2-5,TRBV6-2/TRBV6-3,CASSDGLTVQDTQYF
TRBJ2-1,TRBV20-1,CSASVAGGPYNEQFF
TRBJ1-5,TRBV5-8,CASSLYPGGRNQPQHF
TRBJ1-2,TRBV3-1,CASSRGGADGYTF